Given below is one T cell receptor beta chain in context. Clones were read by immunoSEQ multiplex PCR, and TCRdb kept only the in-frame ones, dropping some. This sample yields 150,000 or so clones, of which around 87% are seen a single time; around 6.5% belongs to the top ten. The data originate from a study of blood T cell repertoires in COVID-19. Looked up from germline, CDR1 is SGHRS and CDR2 is YFSETQ. The CDR3 covers 14 residues. Trimming stripped 0 bases from V and 2 bases from J, with 9 bases between. Source material: peripheral blood. The chain is built from TRBV5-1 and TRBJ2-7; D might be TRBD2 (6 bases). This TCR derives from an older man with acute or convalescent COVID-19. The chain's CDR3 is CASSLEAGPYEQYF. As DNA, the CDR3 is TGCGCCAGCAGCTTGGAGGCGGGACCCTACGAGCAGTACTTC.